One T cell receptor (beta chain) is described in this entry. This record belongs to a study of CD8 T cells in Susac syndrome. Random hexamers primed reverse transcription of about 0.45 to 1 ug RNA. TCRdb processed the immunoSEQ multiplex PCR reads anew with MiXCR; each CDR3 protein has one entry. The table records approximately 53,000 distinct CDR3 sequences, 93% of them present only once. Treatment-naive patients with stable or active relapsing-remitting disease served as multiple sclerosis controls. In contrast to the negatively isolated CD8+ and CD4+ T cells, TEMRA cells were FACS-enriched. The CDR3 length is 17 residues. Germline CDR1 SGHVS, CDR2 FQNEAQ. V trimming: 2 bases; J trimming: 1 base; junction bases outside the gene matches: 6.

V gene TRBV7-8 combines with J gene TRBJ1-1; 11 bases match TRBD1. The clonotype comes from a human donor with multiple sclerosis. Sequencing was performed on CD8+ T cells from PBMCs. CDR3 DNA sequence: TGTGCCAGCAGCTTAATGAGGACAGGGGGCGAGAACACTGAAGCTTTCTTT. Translation: CASSLMRTGGENTEAFF.